These 27 T cell receptor beta chains were sequenced from one sample in a study of glioma-infiltrating T cells after dendritic cell vaccination. TCRdb's copy holds only in-frame clones and misses some; the assay was immunoSEQ multiplex PCR. The sample holds tens of thousands of clones, 70% to 85% seen once. As for time point: after dendritic cell vaccination, including at tumor progression/relapse. Specimen: blood, collected after dendritic cell vaccination. All receptors derive from a human donor with glioblastoma.

The chain combines TRBV9 with TRBJ2-7; 7 bases map to TRBD1. The V gene's germline CDR1 is SGDLS and CDR2 YYNGEE. V was pared by 3 bases and J by 0 bases, with 3 bases of the junction left unmatched. The CDR3 covers 14 residues. The chain's CDR3 is CASSAGQSSYEQYF. CDR3 nucleotide sequence: TGTGCCAGCAGCGCGGGACAGAGCTCCTACGAGCAGTACTTC.

V gene TRBV30 combines with J gene TRBJ1-1, with a weak D call TRBD1 (6 bases). Trimming removed 4 bases at V and 1 base at J, with 7 bases between. There are 12 residues in the CDR3. Germline CDR1 is GTSNPN and CDR2 is SVGIG (reference sequence). The CDR3 nucleotides read TGTGCCTGGACGACAGGGAACACTGAAGCTTTCTTT. It is translated as CAWTTGNTEAFF.

The chain recombines TRBV27 with TRBJ2-7, with 8 bases fitting TRBD1. Trimming at V came to 2 bases and at J to 3 bases, leaving 6 bases not matched to a gene. Germline CDR1 reads MNHEY; CDR2 reads SMNVEV (reference sequence). The CDR3 is 15 amino acids. The CDR3 coding sequence is TGTGCCAGCAGTTTAGGGACAGGTATTAACTACGAGCAGTACTTC. It codes for CASSLGTGINYEQYF.

The rearrangement links TRBV5-4 to TRBJ2-7; D is unclear. V was shortened by 2 bases and J by 0 bases, with 6 bases between the two germline ends. The CDR3 runs 13 residues. CDR1 and CDR2 (germline): SGHNT, YYREEE (reference sequence). The CDR3 bases are TGTGCCAGCAGCTTACCGAGCTCCTACGAGCAGTACTTC. Translating gives CASSLPSSYEQYF.

This chain links TRBV9 with TRBJ2-1; no clear D gene. The germline V gene encodes CDR1 SGDLS and CDR2 YYNGEE. With 4 bases removed from V and 4 bases from J, the gap between germline ends came to 15 bases. The CDR3 sequence is 15 residues long. In DNA, the CDR3 is TGTGCCAGCAGCCCTAAAGACCCGACATACAATGAGCAGTTCTTC. Translated, it gives CASSPKDPTYNEQFF.

The chain carries TRBV7-6 and TRBJ2-3, with 7 bases that match TRBD2. After removal of 5 bases from V and 1 base from J, the junction contained 6 bases not matched to a gene. Per germline, CDR1 SGHVS and CDR2 FNYEAQ. There are 15 residues in the CDR3. CDR3 loop: CASSLRDYGTDTQYF. CDR3 sequence (DNA): TGTGCCAGCAGCCTAAGGGACTACGGCACAGATACGCAGTATTTT. Full variable domain (remainder filled in from reference TRBV7-6 and TRBJ2-3): GAGVSQSPRYKVTKRGQDVALRCDPISGHVSLYWYRQALGQGPEFLTYFNYEAQQDKSGLPNDRFSAERPEGSISTLTIQRTEQRDSAMYRCASSLRDYGTDTQYFGPGTRLTVL.

The rearrangement links TRBV7-9 to TRBJ2-3, with a weak D call TRBD1 (6 bases). The V end was cut by 1 base, the J end by 5 bases, with 10 bases between. The CDR3 is 14 residues long. Germline CDR1 and CDR2: SEHNR and FQNEAQ (reference sequence). The CDR3 region has the DNA TGTGCCAGCAGCTTAGGGCCCAGGGGAGATACGCAGTATTTT. It translates to CASSLGPRGDTQYF.

The chain couples TRBV2 to TRBJ1-1; weak D call: TRBD1 (5 bases). Germline CDR1 SNHLY, CDR2 FYNNEI. The CDR3 runs 12 residues. Trimming removed 3 bases from V and 11 bases from J, with 13 bases in between. For the CDR3, the DNA is TGTGCCAGCAGTGACAGCAGGGTTGGGGCTTTCTTT. Amino acids: CASSDSRVGAFF.

The CDR3 coding sequence is TGTGCCAGCAGCGCCAAAAACAGGGAAGCCGGGGAGCTGTTTTTT. It codes for CASSAKNREAGELFF. This chain connects TRBV9 to TRBJ2-2, with a weak D call TRBD1 (6 bases). CDR1 SGDLS and CDR2 YYNGEE come from the germline V gene. The CDR3 consists of 15 residues. V lost 3 bases, J lost 6 bases, and 15 bases lay in between.

The V and J genes are TRBV6-5 and TRBJ1-1; D perhaps matches TRBD1 (6 bases). V lost 1 base and J 0 bases, leaving 12 bases between the germline ends. CDR1 MNHEY and CDR2 SVGAGI come from the germline V gene. This CDR3 is 16 amino acids long. CDR3 sequence: CASSYFRGDMNTEAFF. The CDR3 bases are TGTGCCAGCAGTTACTTCAGGGGCGACATGAACACTGAAGCTTTCTTT.

The chain joins TRBV19 to TRBJ1-2; D possibly corresponds to TRBD1 (6 bases). Trimming stripped 0 bases from V and 5 bases from J, with 13 bases between. The CDR3 is 15 residues long. Germline CDR1 and CDR2: LNHDA and SQIVND (reference sequence). CDR3 DNA sequence: TGTGCCAGTAGTATAGATCATGCAGGGGAGTATGGCTACACCTTC. It encodes CASSIDHAGEYGYTF.

The V call is TRBV2, the J call TRBJ2-3, with 14 bases identical to TRBD2. CDR3 size: 17 residues. The germline V gene encodes CDR1 SNHLY and CDR2 FYNNEI. Trimming cost V 8 bases and J 0 bases; bases outside gene matches: 7. The CDR3 DNA reads TGTGCCAGCGACGGACTAGCGGGGGGCCGTAGCACAGATACGCAGTATTTT. It encodes CASDGLAGGRSTDTQYF.

A few counts support this clone. CDR3: CASGFQGNTEAFF. In DNA, the CDR3 is TGTGCTAGTGGTTTCCAGGGAAACACTGAAGCTTTCTTT. The chain joins TRBV12-5 to TRBJ1-1; D is perhaps TRBD1 (5 bases). The length of the CDR3 is 13 residues. Trimming left V 3 bases short and J 2 bases short, with 7 bases between. Germline V gene sequence: CDR1 LGHNT, CDR2 FRNRAP.

V gene TRBV9 combines with J gene TRBJ2-3; possibly TRBD2 for D (6 bases). Germline loops: CDR1 SGDLS, CDR2 YYNGEE. This CDR3 has 15 amino acids. V lost 4 bases and J 2 bases, leaving 14 bases between the germline ends. The CDR3 spells CASSPRGGDTDTQYF. The CDR3 DNA is TGTGCCAGCAGCCCTCGCGGCGGGGACACAGATACGCAGTATTTT.

V usage is TRBV18 and J usage is TRBJ2-7; 9 bases are a match to TRBD2. Trimming removed 2 bases from V and 2 bases from J; junction bases left unmatched: 4. This CDR3 is 15 amino acids long. Germline V CDR1 and CDR2: KGHSH, LQKENI. The CDR3 loop reads CASSPTLAGTYEQYF. The CDR3 DNA reads as TGTGCCAGCTCACCAACACTAGCGGGCACCTACGAGCAGTACTTC. The complete variable domain, with remaining parts taken from reference TRBV18 and TRBJ2-7, reads NAGVMQNPRHLVRRRGQEARLRCSPMKGHSHVYWYRQLPEEGLKFMVYLQKENIIDESGMPKERFSAEFPKEGPSILRIQQVVRGDSAAYFCASSPTLAGTYEQYFGPGTRLTVT.

The chain combines TRBV2 with TRBJ1-5; maybe TRBD1 (5 bases). This CDR3 spans 16 amino acids. Trimming took 0 bases from V and 6 from J, leaving 15 bases between them. CDR1 and CDR2 from the germline V gene are SNHLY and FYNNEI. CDR3 in DNA: TGTGCCAGCAGTGAAGCCGCATGGGGGGGACGTCAGCCCCAGCATTTT. This translates into CASSEAAWGGRQPQHF.

This rearrangement joins TRBV10-3 to TRBJ1-2, with 9 bases lining up with TRBD1. This CDR3 contains 14 residues. Germline V gene lookup returns CDR1 ENHRY and CDR2 SYGVKD. V lost 7 bases to trimming and J lost 5 bases; unmatched junction nucleotides: 8. Written as DNA, the CDR3 is TGTGCCATCATGAAAGGACAGGGGAGATATGGCTACACCTTC. Translation: CAIMKGQGRYGYTF.

This clone has a handful of counts. V and J are TRBV4-3 and TRBJ1-2; no clear D gene. Trimming took 2 bases from V and 7 from J, leaving 20 bases between them. The germline V gene has CDR1 LGHNA and CDR2 YSLEER. The CDR3 is made up of 16 amino acids. The CDR3, as DNA: TGCGCCAGCAGCCAATCACTACGGGCCCCTCGGGGTGGCTACACCTTC. This translates into CASSQSLRAPRGGYTF.

The chain couples TRBV9 to TRBJ2-2; D possibly corresponds to TRBD1 (6 bases). Trimming removed 0 bases from V and 7 bases from J, with 10 bases in between. This CDR3 is 14 amino acids long. Germline V lookup: CDR1 SGDLS, CDR2 YYNGEE. Written as DNA, the CDR3 is TGTGCCAGCAGCGTAGGAGGGGGATACGGGGAGCTGTTTTTT. Its protein product is CASSVGGGYGELFF.

The chain uses TRBV19 and TRBJ2-2; D is perhaps TRBD2 (5 bases). The germline V and J ends were trimmed by 11 bases and 4 bases, with 17 bases remaining between them. The CDR3 covers 14 residues. The V gene's germline CDR1 is LNHDA and CDR2 SQIVND (reference sequence). This CDR3 reads CAGSAGISTGELFF. CDR3 bases: TGTGCCGGCTCGGCGGGCATCAGCACCGGGGAGCTGTTTTTT.

The chain links TRBV7-2 to TRBJ1-3; D uncertain. Germline V lookup: CDR1 SGHTA, CDR2 FQGNSA. Trimming left V 1 base short and J 0 bases short, with 7 bases between. The CDR3 length is 15 residues. The CDR3 here is CASSLVPDSGNTIYF. The CDR3 region has the DNA TGTGCCAGCAGCTTAGTACCAGACTCTGGAAACACCATATATTTT.

This clone has a handful of counts. The chain carries TRBV5-1 and TRBJ2-1; TRBD2 agrees at 9 bases. There are 16 residues in the CDR3. The germline V gene has CDR1 SGHRS and CDR2 YFSETQ. The ends lost 0 bases at V and 4 bases at J; junction bases unmatched: 5. The CDR3 sequence is CASSLEGGGGYNEQFF. The CDR3 nucleotides read TGCGCCAGCAGCTTGGAAGGCGGGGGGGGTTACAATGAGCAGTTCTTC.

The chain links TRBV4-1 to TRBJ1-6; maybe TRBD1 (5 bases). The germline gives CDR1 MGHRA, CDR2 YSYEKL. This CDR3 is 16 amino acids long. V was clipped by 1 base and J by 11 bases, with 18 bases between them. The CDR3 sequence is CASSQATQVYSAPLHF. CDR3 sequence (DNA): TGCGCCAGCAGCCAAGCAACACAGGTTTATTCTGCACCCCTCCACTTT.

This clone was counted once. The rearrangement joins TRBV5-8 to TRBJ2-3; 12 bases are shared with TRBD2. The CDR3 is made up of 15 amino acids. CDR1 is SGHTS, CDR2 YDEGEE, per germline. The J segment lost 5 bases and the V segment lost 4 bases, leaving 5 bases of the junction unmatched. This CDR3 is CASSRTSGVEDTQYF. In DNA, the CDR3 is TGTGCCAGCAGCCGGACTAGCGGGGTAGAAGATACGCAGTATTTT.

V and J are TRBV5-1 and TRBJ2-5; TRBD1 matches 9 bases. The DNA end is more similar to TRBJ2-7, so the J call may be wrong. The CDR3 length is 16 residues. Germline assignment: CDR1 SGHRS and CDR2 YFSETQ. The CDR3 nucleotides read TGCGCCAGCAGCGATGACAGGGGGGGCGTCGGCTACGAGCAGTACTTC. This translates into CASSDDRGGVGYEQYF.

This clone was recorded only once. This chain links TRBV6-1 with TRBJ1-1, with TRBD1 identical over 8 bases. This CDR3 has 15 residues. Germline CDR1 reads MNHNS; CDR2 reads SASEGT. The V and J ends lost 3 bases and 1 base, in that order; junction bases with no gene match: 4. The CDR3 DNA is TGTGCCAGCAGTGACGGACAGGGTGGGAACACTGAAGCTTTCTTT. This translates into CASSDGQGGNTEAFF.

The chain employs TRBV2 and TRBJ1-5, with D maybe TRBD1 (5 bases). From germline, CDR1 is SNHLY and CDR2 FYNNEI. V was shortened by 3 bases and J by 7 bases, with 13 bases between the two germline ends. The CDR3 consists of 14 residues. The CDR3 DNA is TGTGCCAGCAGTGACAGGGAGGCGACCCAGCCCCAGCATTTT. This codes for CASSDREATQPQHF.